The 28 T cell receptor beta chains listed next were all sequenced from one sample in a study of CD8 T cells in Susac syndrome. Reverse transcription used roughly 0.5 to 1 ug RNA and random hexamers. In TCRdb, the immunoSEQ multiplex PCR reads were re-called with MiXCR into one record per CDR3 protein. Among roughly 180,000 distinct CDR3 sequences listed, approximately 95% were seen once. Sequencing used CD4+ T cells from PBMCs. The source of these receptors is a human donor in good health.

The rearrangement joins TRBV28 to TRBJ2-4; 7 bases align to TRBD2. J lost 0 bases, V lost 3 bases, and 14 bases had no gene match. Germline V lookup: CDR1 MDHEN, CDR2 SYDVKM. This CDR3 region has 19 residues. The CDR3 DNA is TGTGCCAGCAGTTTGACTCCAACGGGAGGCCCTCTAGCCAAAAACATTCAGTACTTC. Protein sequence: CASSLTPTGGPLAKNIQYF.

CDR3 DNA: TGTGCCTGGAGTGTAATGGGGGTCTCAAACACCGGGGAGCTGTTTTTT. Its protein product is CAWSVMGVSNTGELFF. The genes are TRBV30 and TRBJ2-2, with D perhaps assigned TRBD1 or TRBD2 (5 bases each). Trimming shortened V by 0 bases and J by 2 bases, and 13 bases separated the two germline ends. This CDR3 region has 16 residues. Per the germline V gene, CDR1 is GTSNPN and CDR2 is SVGIG (reference sequence).

The rearrangement joins TRBV30 to TRBJ2-2, with D maybe TRBD2 (5 bases). CDR3 length: 13 amino acids. Germline lookup yields CDR1 GTSNPN and CDR2 SVGIG (reference sequence). Trimming stripped 4 bases from V and 3 bases from J, with 9 bases between. CDR3 in amino acids: CAWTSSHTGELFF. The CDR3 nucleotides are TGTGCCTGGACTAGCAGTCACACCGGGGAGCTGTTTTTT.

The chain employs TRBV29-1 and TRBJ2-5; 15 bases match TRBD2. Losses at the gene ends were 4 bases for V and 4 bases for J; bases not matched to a gene: 1. Germline CDR1 SQVTM, CDR2 ANQGSEA. This CDR3 contains 14 residues. The CDR3, as DNA: TGCAGCGTTGGGACTAGCGGGAGGGGAGAGACCCAGTACTTC. It yields the protein CSVGTSGRGETQYF.

V gene TRBV3-1 combines with J gene TRBJ2-1; possibly TRBD2 for D (5 bases). The germline CDR1 and CDR2 sequences are LGHDT and YNNKEL (reference sequence). Deletions cut 6 bases from V and 4 bases from J, with 7 bases between. The CDR3 is 12 amino acids. CDR3 coding DNA: TGTGCCAGCAGTGACTATTACAATGAGCAGTTCTTC. Translating gives CASSDYYNEQFF.

The V and J genes are TRBV20-1 and TRBJ2-7, with 12 nucleotides matching TRBD2. Germline V gives CDR1 DFQATT, CDR2 SNEGSKA (reference sequence). The CDR3 loop spans 13 amino acids. The V gene end was trimmed by 3 bases and the J gene end by 8 bases; junction bases not matched to a gene: 5. In DNA form, the CDR3 reads TGCAGTGCTAGCACTAGCGGGGGGTCTAAGCAGTACTTC. It specifies CSASTSGGSKQYF.

The rearrangement joins TRBV7-2 to TRBJ2-5; 7 positions match TRBD1. There are 16 residues in the CDR3. The junction had 11 bases not matched to a gene; V was cut back by 5 bases and J by 2 bases. Germline V gene sequence: CDR1 SGHTA, CDR2 FQGNSA. The CDR3 DNA is TGTGCCAGCAGCATTCGCCGGGACAGATTACAAGAGACCCAGTACTTC. As protein: CASSIRRDRLQETQYF.

This sequence joins TRBV20-1 and TRBJ2-1; 7 positions agree with TRBD2. In germline, CDR1 is DFQATT, CDR2 SNEGSKA (reference sequence). The CDR3 sequence is 14 residues long. V gave up 5 bases and J gave up 1 base; unmatched junction bases: 5. The DNA for the CDR3 is TGCAGTGCTTGGGCTAGCGGATCCTACAATGAGCAGTTCTTC. The encoded protein is CSAWASGSYNEQFF.

The chain couples TRBV19 to TRBJ2-4; a weak D match, TRBD2 (5 bases). V dropped 9 bases and J dropped 0 bases, with 12 bases sitting between them. CDR3 length: 14 amino acids. The germline V gene has CDR1 LNHDA and CDR2 SQIVND (reference sequence). The CDR3 protein is CASARGPAKNIQYF. DNA of the CDR3: TGTGCCAGCGCACGGGGTCCAGCCAAAAACATTCAGTACTTC.

The rearrangement joins TRBV3-1 to TRBJ2-3; D remains unclear. Germline V gene data show CDR1 as LGHDT and CDR2 as YNNKEL (reference sequence). There are 15 residues in the CDR3. V dropped 4 bases and J dropped 2 bases, with 13 bases sitting between them. CDR3 residues: CASSLTSYFTDTQYF. The CDR3 DNA is TGTGCCAGCAGCCTTACGTCTTACTTCACAGATACGCAGTATTTT.

The chain joins TRBV20-1 to TRBJ2-1; 12 bases are shared with TRBD2. This CDR3 comprises 18 residues. Germline CDR1 is DFQATT and CDR2 is SNEGSKA (reference sequence). The V and J ends lost 0 bases and 0 bases, in that order; junction bases with no gene match: 6. CDR3 loop: CSARDTSGRLSSYNEQFF. DNA of the CDR3: TGCAGTGCTAGAGATACTAGCGGGAGGCTGAGCTCCTACAATGAGCAGTTCTTC.

This chain links TRBV9 with TRBJ2-1, with TRBD2 matching over 9 bases. The CDR3 is made up of 15 amino acids. CDR1 and CDR2 from the germline V gene are SGDLS and YYNGEE. Losses at the gene ends were 5 bases for V and 3 bases for J; bases not matched to a gene: 6. The CDR3 reads CASSASGNDYNEQFF. DNA for the CDR3: TGTGCCAGCAGTGCTAGCGGGAATGACTACAATGAGCAGTTCTTC. Filled out from reference TRBV9 and TRBJ2-1, the complete variable domain reads DSGVTQTPKHLITATGQRVTLRCSPRSGDLSVYWYQQSLDQGLQFLIQYYNGEERAKGNILERFSAQQFPDLHSELNLSSLELGDSALYFCASSASGNDYNEQFFGPGTRLTVL.

The chain employs TRBV12-3 or TRBV12-4 and TRBJ1-5, with D uncertain. The ends were cut back, 2 bases at V and 3 bases at J, with 5 bases in the middle. This CDR3 is 13 amino acids long. The CDR3 coding sequence is TGTGCCAGCAGTTTAAGGGACAATCAGCCCCAGCATTTT. It is translated as CASSLRDNQPQHF.

This chain joins TRBV7-2 and TRBJ2-5, with D perhaps TRBD2 (6 bases). V dropped 2 bases and J dropped 7 bases, with 17 bases sitting between them. Germline values: CDR1 SGHTA, CDR2 FQGNSA. The length of the CDR3 is 15 residues. The CDR3 DNA sequence: TGTGCCAGCAGCTTAATGAGTGCGGGAACTTCGACCCAGTACTTC. Translation: CASSLMSAGTSTQYF.

The genes are TRBV6-5 and TRBJ1-1, with 7 bases aligning to TRBD1. From germline, CDR1 is MNHEY and CDR2 SVGAGI. CDR3 length: 14 amino acids. V dropped 0 bases and J dropped 4; count of bases not matched to a gene: 2. Here the CDR3 DNA reads TGTGCCAGCAGTTACTCAGGGGGCAGCACTGAAGCTTTCTTT. Its protein is CASSYSGGSTEAFF.

The chain couples TRBV29-1 to TRBJ2-2; 10 bases align to TRBD2. CDR3 length: 16 residues. The germline CDR1 and CDR2 sequences are SQVTM and ANQGSEA. V lost 4 bases and J lost 6; bases outside the gene matches: 11. The CDR3 loop reads CSVARAGTSVAGELFF. The CDR3 bases are TGCAGCGTTGCCCGAGCCGGGACTAGCGTGGCCGGGGAGCTGTTTTTT.

This chain uses TRBV5-6 with TRBJ2-7; D not resolved. Germline CDR1 and CDR2: SGHDT and YYEEEE. Deletions cut 0 bases from V and 6 bases from J, with 7 bases between. This CDR3 spans 12 amino acids. This chain's CDR3 is CASSLGPIEQYF. CDR3 nucleotides: TGTGCCAGCAGCTTGGGCCCCATCGAGCAGTACTTC.

The chain is built from TRBV9 and TRBJ2-1, with 7 bases matching TRBD2. V shed 1 base and J 8 bases; nucleotides not matched to a gene: 6. The CDR3 is made up of 14 amino acids. Germline V CDR1 and CDR2: SGDLS, YYNGEE. The CDR3 reads CASSVTASGHEQFF. The CDR3 DNA is TGTGCCAGCAGCGTAACGGCTAGCGGCCATGAGCAGTTCTTC.

CDR3 nucleotide sequence: TGTGCCAGCAGTCTGCAGCAGGCAGATACGCAGTATTTT. Its translation: CASSLQQADTQYF. The chain couples TRBV28 to TRBJ2-3; D gene uncertain. The CDR3 covers 13 residues. Trimming pared 5 bases from V and 4 bases from J, leaving 10 bases between. Per the germline V gene, CDR1 is MDHEN and CDR2 is SYDVKM. The whole variable domain, filled in from reference TRBV28 and TRBJ2-3, reads DVKVTQSSRYLVKRTGEKVFLECVQDMDHENMFWYRQDPGLGLRLIYFSYDVKMKEKGDIPEGYSVSREKKERFSLILESASTNQTSMYLCASSLQQADTQYFGPGTRLTVL.

V gene TRBV9 combines with J gene TRBJ2-7; tentative D call: TRBD1 (6 bases). The CDR3 loop spans 14 amino acids. The germline V gene has CDR1 SGDLS and CDR2 YYNGEE. With 0 bases removed from V and 2 bases from J, the gap between germline ends came to 9 bases. In nucleotides, the CDR3 is TGTGCCAGCAGCGTAGATAGGGGGACCTACGAGCAGTACTTC. Translation gives CASSVDRGTYEQYF.

The chain links TRBV13 to TRBJ2-2; D possibly corresponds to TRBD1 (5 bases). The germline gives CDR1 PRHDT, CDR2 FYEKMQ (reference sequence). This CDR3 region has 15 residues. Trimming took 8 bases from V and 7 from J, leaving 20 bases between them. The CDR3 is CASALGVSPHGELFF. CDR3 DNA: TGTGCCAGCGCCCTAGGGGTATCACCTCACGGGGAGCTGTTTTTT.

This chain joins TRBV30 and TRBJ1-2, with D unclear. Germline V gene data show CDR1 as GTSNPN and CDR2 as SVGIG (reference sequence). The CDR3 is made up of 13 amino acids. Trimming removed 5 bases from V and 10 bases from J, with 20 bases in between. CDR3 sequence: CAWASQTPSHYTF. The CDR3 DNA follows: TGTGCCTGGGCCAGCCAAACACCTTCTCACTACACCTTC.

The chain carries TRBV30 and TRBJ1-2, with a tentative D call TRBD1 (5 bases). Per germline, CDR1 GTSNPN and CDR2 SVGIG (reference sequence). V lost 2 bases, J lost 3 bases, and 10 bases lay in between. CDR3 length: 13 amino acids. The CDR3, as DNA: TGTGCCTGGAGTTCGTCCAGGGACTATGGCTACACCTTC. This encodes CAWSSSRDYGYTF.

Only one count was recorded for this clonotype. The genes are TRBV7-9 and TRBJ1-3; D call uncertain. V was pared by 5 bases and J by 2 bases, with 10 bases between. Germline-derived CDR1 and CDR2 are SEHNR and FQNEAQ (reference sequence). The CDR3 contains 14 residues. CDR3 sequence: CASSPDDAGNTIYF. CDR3 nucleotides: TGTGCCAGCAGCCCGGATGATGCTGGAAACACCATATATTTT.

The chain links TRBV11-2 to TRBJ2-1; D gene ambiguous. CDR1 and CDR2 (germline): SGHAT, FQNNGV. CDR3 length: 13 amino acids. The V end lost 5 bases, the J end lost 5 bases, and 10 bases lay between the germline ends. CDR3 amino acids: CASSLLSDNEQFF. CDR3 coding DNA: TGTGCCAGCAGCCTGTTAAGCGACAATGAGCAGTTCTTC.

The V and J genes are TRBV21-1 and TRBJ1-3; the table assigns TRBD1, which was not confirmed against the DNA. TRBV21-1 is tagged as a pseudogene. This CDR3 has 17 amino acids. CDR3 protein: CASSTLPGQDSGNTIYF. In nucleotides, the CDR3 is TGTGCCAGCAGCACCCTTCCGGGACAGGACTCTGGAAACACCATATATTTT.

V is TRBV3-1 and J is TRBJ2-2; the D is unclear. The CDR3 runs to 10 residues. Trimming took 5 bases from V and 6 from J, leaving 1 base between them. CDR1 and CDR2 (germline): LGHDT, YNNKEL (reference sequence). The CDR3 loop reads CASSSGELFF. The CDR3 DNA follows: TGTGCCAGCAGCTCCGGGGAGCTGTTTTTT.

The chain carries TRBV27 and TRBJ2-5; 15 bases align to TRBD2. Losses at the gene ends were 3 bases for V and 5 bases for J; bases not matched to a gene: 4. In germline, CDR1 is MNHEY, CDR2 SMNVEV (reference sequence). CDR3 size: 16 residues. CDR3 coding DNA: TGTGCCAGCAGTTTTCGGACTAGCGGGAGGGTGGAGACCCAGTACTTC. This translates into CASSFRTSGRVETQYF.